The T cell receptor (beta chain) described here comes from a study of blood T cell repertoires in COVID-19. CDR3 size: 13 residues. V was clipped by 5 bases and J by 5 bases, with 12 bases between them. Germline lookup yields CDR1 LNHDA and CDR2 SQIVND (reference sequence). TCRdb keeps only in-frame clones here, not all; method: immunoSEQ multiplex PCR. The sample contains about 410,000 clones, less than 95% of which appear only once. Participants were aged 18 to 89 years, lived in under 25 US areas, and enrolled virtually. Which cohort a participant joined came from the clinical history participants gave.

This chain connects TRBV19 to TRBJ1-1; D is unclear. This TCR was recovered from a man younger than 35 who had recovered from COVID-19. Sequencing was performed on PBMCs or T cells enriched from blood (not recorded which). CDR3 sequence reads: CASSLGRKTEAFF. The DNA of the CDR3 is TGTGCCAGTAGTTTAGGGAGGAAGACTGAAGCTTTCTTT.